The TCR beta chain described here comes from a study of blood T cell repertoires in COVID-19. Study-wide context: Samples came from the United States, Italy and Spain, spanning acute and convalescent COVID-19. T cells, B-cell-depleted T cells, or PBMCs supplied cDNA or gDNA.

Authors' data handling: Estimated nucleated cell counts came from reference gene primer amplification. Measured with immunoSEQ multiplex PCR; TCRdb has only the in-frame clones, and not every one. D and trimming come from the DNA, and the V and J calls and clone size come from that table. The repertoire includes more than 50,000 clones, roughly nine tenths of them detected once, and roughly 5.3% sits in the top ten. Sequenced sample: peripheral blood. This receptor was identified in a man aged 60-69 years with active COVID-19.

CDR3 DNA sequence: TGTGCCAGCAGCCTAAGACAGGGCCACGAGCAGTACTTC. It yields the protein CASSLRQGHEQYF. The chain links TRBV11-2 to TRBJ2-7; the match to TRBD1 covers 7 bases. Germline V gene sequence: CDR1 SGHAT, CDR2 FQNNGV. The junction had 6 bases not matched to a gene; V was cut back by 5 bases and J by 5 bases. The CDR3 contains 13 residues.